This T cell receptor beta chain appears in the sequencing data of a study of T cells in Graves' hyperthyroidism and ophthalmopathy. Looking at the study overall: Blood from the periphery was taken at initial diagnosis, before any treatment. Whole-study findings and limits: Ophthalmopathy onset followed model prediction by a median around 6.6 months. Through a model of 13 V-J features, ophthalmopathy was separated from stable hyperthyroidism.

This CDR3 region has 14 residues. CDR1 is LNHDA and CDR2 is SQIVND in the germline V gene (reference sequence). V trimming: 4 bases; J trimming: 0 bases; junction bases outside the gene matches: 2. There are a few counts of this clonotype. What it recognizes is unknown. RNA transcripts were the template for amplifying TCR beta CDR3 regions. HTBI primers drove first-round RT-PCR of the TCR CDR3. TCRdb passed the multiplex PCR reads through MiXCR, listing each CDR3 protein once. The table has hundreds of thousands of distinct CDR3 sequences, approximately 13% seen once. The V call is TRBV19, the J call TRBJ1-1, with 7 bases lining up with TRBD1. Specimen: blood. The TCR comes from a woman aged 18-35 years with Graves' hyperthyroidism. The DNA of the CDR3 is TGTGCCAGTAGTAAACAGGGGATGAACACTGAAGCTTTCTTT. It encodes CASSKQGMNTEAFF.